This T cell receptor beta chain was obtained from a study of cytomegalovirus exposure and HLA in healthy donors. Study outcomes and limitations: Prediction of most subjects' HLA-A and HLA-B alleles by TCR beta sequences was reportedly accurate.

Researchers ran the PCR with 60 Vbeta and 13 Jbeta primers. The table came from immunoSEQ multiplex PCR; TCRdb's copy has only in-frame clones and leaves some out. The sample includes approximately 140,000 clones, under 80% seen only once; the top ten take 8.8%. Deletions cut 2 bases from V and 4 bases from J, with 6 bases between. This CDR3 has 12 residues. Looked up from germline, CDR1 is SGDLS and CDR2 is YYNGEE. Points on this clone: Antigen specificity is unknown. This CDR3 is also generated by other DNA sequences in the sample.

The receptor was derived from a woman in her fifties or sixties in good health and CMV-seropositive. Material for sequencing was PBMCs. The V call is TRBV9, the J call TRBJ2-5; no reliable D call. This CDR3 reads CASSVGGETQYF. CDR3 DNA: TGTGCCAGCAGCGTTGGCGGAGAGACCCAGTACTTC.